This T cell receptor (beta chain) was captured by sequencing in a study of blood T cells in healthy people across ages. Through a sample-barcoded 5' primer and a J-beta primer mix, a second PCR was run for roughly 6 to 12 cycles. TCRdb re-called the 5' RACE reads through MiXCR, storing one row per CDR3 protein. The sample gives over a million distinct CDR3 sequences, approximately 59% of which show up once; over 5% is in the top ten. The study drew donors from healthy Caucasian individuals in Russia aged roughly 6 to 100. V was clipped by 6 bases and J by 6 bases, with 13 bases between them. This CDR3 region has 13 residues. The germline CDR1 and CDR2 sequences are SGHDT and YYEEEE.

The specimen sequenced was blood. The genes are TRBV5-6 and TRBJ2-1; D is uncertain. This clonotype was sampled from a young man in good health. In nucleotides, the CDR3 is TGTGCCAGCACCCCGATGGTGCTCAATGAGCAGTTCTTC. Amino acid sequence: CASTPMVLNEQFF.